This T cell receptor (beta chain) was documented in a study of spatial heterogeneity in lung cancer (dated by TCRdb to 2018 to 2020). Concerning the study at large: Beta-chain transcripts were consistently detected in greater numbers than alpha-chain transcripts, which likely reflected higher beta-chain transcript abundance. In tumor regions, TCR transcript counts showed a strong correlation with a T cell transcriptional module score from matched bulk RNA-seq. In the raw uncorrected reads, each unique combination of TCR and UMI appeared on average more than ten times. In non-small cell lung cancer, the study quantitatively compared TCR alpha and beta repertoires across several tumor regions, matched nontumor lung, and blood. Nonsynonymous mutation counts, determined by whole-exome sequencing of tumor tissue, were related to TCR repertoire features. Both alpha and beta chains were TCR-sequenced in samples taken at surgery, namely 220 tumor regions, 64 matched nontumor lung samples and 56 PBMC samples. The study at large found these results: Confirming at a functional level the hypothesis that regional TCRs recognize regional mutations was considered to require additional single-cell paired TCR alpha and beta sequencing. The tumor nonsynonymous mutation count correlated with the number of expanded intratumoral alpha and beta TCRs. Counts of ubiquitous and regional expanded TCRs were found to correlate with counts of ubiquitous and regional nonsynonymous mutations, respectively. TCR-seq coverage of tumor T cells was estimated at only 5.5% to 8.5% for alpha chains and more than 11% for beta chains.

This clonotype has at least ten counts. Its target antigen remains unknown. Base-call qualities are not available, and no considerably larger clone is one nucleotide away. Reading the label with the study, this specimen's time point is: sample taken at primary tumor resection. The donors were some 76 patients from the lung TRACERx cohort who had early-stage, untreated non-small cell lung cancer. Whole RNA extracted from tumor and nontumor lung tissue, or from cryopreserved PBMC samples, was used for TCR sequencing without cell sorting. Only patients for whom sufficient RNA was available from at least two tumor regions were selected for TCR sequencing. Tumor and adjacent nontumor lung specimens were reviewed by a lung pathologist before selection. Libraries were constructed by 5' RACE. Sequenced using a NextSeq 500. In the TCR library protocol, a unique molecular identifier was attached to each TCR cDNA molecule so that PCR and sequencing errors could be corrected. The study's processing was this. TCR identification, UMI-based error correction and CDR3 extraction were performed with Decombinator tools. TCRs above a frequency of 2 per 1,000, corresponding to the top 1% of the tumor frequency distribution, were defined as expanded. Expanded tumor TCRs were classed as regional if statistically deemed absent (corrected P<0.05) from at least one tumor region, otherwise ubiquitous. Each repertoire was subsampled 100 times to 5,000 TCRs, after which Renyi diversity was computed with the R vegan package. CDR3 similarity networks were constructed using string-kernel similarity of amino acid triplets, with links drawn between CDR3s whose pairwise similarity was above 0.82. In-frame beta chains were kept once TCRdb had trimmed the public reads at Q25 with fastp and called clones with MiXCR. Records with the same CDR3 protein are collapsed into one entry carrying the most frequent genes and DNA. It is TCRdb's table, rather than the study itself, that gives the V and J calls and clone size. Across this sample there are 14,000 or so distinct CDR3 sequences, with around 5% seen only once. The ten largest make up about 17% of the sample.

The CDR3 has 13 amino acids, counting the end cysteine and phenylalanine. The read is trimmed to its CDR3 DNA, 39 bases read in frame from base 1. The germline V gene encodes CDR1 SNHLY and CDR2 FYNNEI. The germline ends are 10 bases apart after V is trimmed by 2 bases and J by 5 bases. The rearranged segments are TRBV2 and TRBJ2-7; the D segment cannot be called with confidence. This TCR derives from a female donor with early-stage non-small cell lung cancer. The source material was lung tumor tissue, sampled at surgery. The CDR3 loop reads CASSERGNHEQYF. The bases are TGTGCCAGCAGTGAACGAGGTAACCACGAGCAGTACTTC.